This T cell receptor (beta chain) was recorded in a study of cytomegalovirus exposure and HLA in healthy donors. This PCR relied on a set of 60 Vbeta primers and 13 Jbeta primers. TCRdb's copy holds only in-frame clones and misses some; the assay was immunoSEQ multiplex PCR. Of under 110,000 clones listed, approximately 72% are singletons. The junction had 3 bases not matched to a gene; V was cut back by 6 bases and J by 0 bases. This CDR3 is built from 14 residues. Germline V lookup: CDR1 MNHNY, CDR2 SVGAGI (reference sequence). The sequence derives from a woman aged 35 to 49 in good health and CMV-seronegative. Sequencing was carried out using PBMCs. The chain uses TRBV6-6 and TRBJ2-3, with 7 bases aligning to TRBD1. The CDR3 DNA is TGTGCCAGCAGGTACAGGGGAAGCACAGATACGCAGTATTTT. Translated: CASRYRGSTDTQYF.